The rows below give T cell receptor beta chains drawn from one sample of a study of vaccination effects on CD4 cells after COVID-19. The antigens of these receptors remain unknown. TCRdb's copy holds only in-frame clones and misses some; the assay was immunoSEQ multiplex PCR. Of some 69,000 clones in the sample, roughly 73% were seen once. This material consisted of CD4+ T cells from PBMCs cultured without peptide, taken after COVID-19 vaccination. These receptors all stem from a human donor who received a COVID-19 vaccine. Both conserved end residues are part of each CDR3. The order of the fields is clone size, V gene, D gene, J gene, CDR3 DNA, CDR3 protein. A D gene is named only where the DNA matches it firmly. Clone size is shown for a subset of rows, as once, few, many or a class of expanded clone.

.	TRBV7-8	.	TRBJ1-2	TGTGCCAGCAGCTTAGTAGCAGGGCAGAACTATGGCTACACCTTC	CASSLVAGQNYGYTF
.	TRBV7-3	.	TRBJ2-3	TGTGCCAGCAGCCTGTCATCAGATACGCAGTATTTT	CASSLSSDTQYF
.	TRBV24-1	TRBD1	TRBJ2-4	TGTGCCACCAGTGATTCTGAGCCGGGACAGGGGTTGAACATTCAGTACTTC	CATSDSEPGQGLNIQYF
.	TRBV3-1/TRBV3-2	.	TRBJ1-1	TGTGCCAGCAGCCACCGGGACGCCAGGAAAGCTTTCTTT	CASSHRDARKAFF
once	TRBV7-2	.	TRBJ1-5	TGTGCCAGCAGCTTATCATTTTTGACAACCAGCAATCAGCCCCAGCATTTT	CASSLSFLTTSNQPQHF
.	TRBV25-1	.	TRBJ1-5	TGTGCCAGCAGTGAATCGGGTGATCAGCCCCAGCATTTT	CASSESGDQPQHF
.	TRBV6-5	.	TRBJ2-2	TGTGCCAGCGGAGAGAAGAACACCGGGGAGCTGTTTTTT	CASGEKNTGELFF
.	TRBV28	.	TRBJ1-1	TGTGCCAGCAGTCGACGGGAACAGTACACTGAAGCTTTCTTT	CASSRREQYTEAFF
once	TRBV5-6	.	TRBJ1-1	TGTGCCAGCAGCTTGGGGCGGGCCATATGGGACACTGAAGCTTTCTTT	CASSLGRAIWDTEAFF
.	TRBV6-5	.	TRBJ1-1	TGTGCCAGCAGTCGACCGTCTGGGCGGCGCACTGAAGCTTTCTTT	CASSRPSGRRTEAFF
.	TRBV27	.	TRBJ1-2	TGTGCCAGCAGTTCTGCACGCGTTCAGGGTTGGGCTGGCTACACCTTC	CASSSARVQGWAGYTF
.	TRBV5-1	.	TRBJ1-2	TGCGCCAGCAGCTTGGCCTCACGGTCTGGCTACACCTTC	CASSLASRSGYTF
.	TRBV7-2	.	TRBJ1-2	TGTGCCAGCAGCCCCGGGATGCAAGGCTATGGCTACACCTTC	CASSPGMQGYGYTF
.	TRBV10-1	.	TRBJ2-3	TGCGCCAGCAGTGAGGGTCGGGGTACGCAGTATTTT	CASSEGRGTQYF
.	TRBV6-5	.	TRBJ1-5	TGTGCCAGCAGGAGGCAGGGGAGGAATCAGCCCCAGCATTTT	CASRRQGRNQPQHF
few	TRBV5-1	TRBD1	TRBJ1-1	TGCGCCAGCAGCTTGGGAACGACAGGGACCACTGAAGCTTTCTTT	CASSLGTTGTTEAFF
.	TRBV25-1	TRBD2	TRBJ2-1	TGTGCCAGCAGTCGGCGGGGGTCTTACAATGAGCAGTTCTTC	CASSRRGSYNEQFF
.	TRBV6-1	.	TRBJ1-2	TGTGCCAGCAGTGAATGGGGCTATGGCTACACCTTC	CASSEWGYGYTF
.	TRBV6-5	.	TRBJ1-1	TGTGCCAGCAGAGTTCACCCAGTTTCCGAAGCTTTCTTT	CASRVHPVSEAFF
.	TRBV30	.	TRBJ1-4	TGTGCCTGGAGGGGGCTTTCAACTAATGAAAAACTGTTTTTT	CAWRGLSTNEKLFF
few	TRBV7-7	.	TRBJ2-1	TGTGCCAGCAGCTGGGCAGGGGCGAATGAGCAGTTCTTC	CASSWAGANEQFF
.	TRBV6-6	TRBD1	TRBJ1-4	TGTGCCAGCAGTAAGATGACAGGGGGTGAAAAACTGTTTTTT	CASSKMTGGEKLFF
.	TRBV5-6	.	TRBJ1-2	TGTGCCAGCAGTTGGGGCAAAAACTATGGCTACACCTTC	CASSWGKNYGYTF
.	TRBV29-1	TRBD1	TRBJ2-5	TGCAGCGCCGCGACAGGGATTGAGACCCAGTACTTC	CSAATGIETQYF
.	TRBV12-3/TRBV12-4	.	TRBJ1-2	TGTGCCAGCACCCCACAGGGTTACTATGGCTACACCTTC	CASTPQGYYGYTF
few	TRBV7-2	.	TRBJ1-6	TGTGCCAGCAGCTTAGGGTCGGGAGGGTTTCGCTCACCCCTCCACTTT	CASSLGSGGFRSPLHF
once	TRBV2	.	TRBJ1-6	TGTGCCAGCAGTGTCTTCCAGCCTTATAATTCACCCCTCCACTTT	CASSVFQPYNSPLHF
.	TRBV7-6	TRBD1	TRBJ1-4	TGTGCCAGCAGCCCCAGGCCCGGGGACAGGGGGATTGTTCGCTCAACTAATGAAAAACTGTTTTTT	CASSPRPGDRGIVRSTNEKLFF
.	TRBV2	.	TRBJ2-3	TGTGCCAGCAGAGGCACCATCACGCAGTATTTT	CASRGTITQYF
few	TRBV6-6	TRBD1	TRBJ1-2	TGTGCCAGCAGGACGGACAGGGTCTATGGCTACACCTTC	CASRTDRVYGYTF
.	TRBV27	TRBD1	TRBJ1-2	TGTGCCAGCAGCGCCAGGGACAGGGCGAGTCTGGGCTATGGCTACACCTTC	CASSARDRASLGYGYTF
.	TRBV9	TRBD1	TRBJ1-1	TGTGCCAGCAGCGAGGGACAGGGAACCCCTGAAGCTTTCTTT	CASSEGQGTPEAFF
few	TRBV10-2	.	TRBJ1-2	TGCGCCAGCAGTGAGTCGGGTTGGTATGGCTACACCTTC	CASSESGWYGYTF